This T cell receptor (beta chain) comes out of a study of CD4 T cells in relation to SARS-CoV-2 and coronaviruses. Before the COVID-19 pandemic, during about 2010-2018, CD4+ T cells were taken from unexposed donors. CD4+ T cells were isolated from the cells after nine to eleven days of culture. Details on this clone: Its specificity is not known. At one end, the junction sequence differs from germline, possibly due to a read error.

The repertoire was sequenced with immunoSEQ multiplex PCR; TCRdb's copy has only in-frame clones and lacks some. The sample lists nearly 30,000 clones, 76% seen once, with about 15% in the top ten. The sequenced material came from CD4+ T cells from PBMCs, cultured in vitro. The clonotype was recovered from a human donor in good health.

The DNA for the CDR3 is TGTGCCAGCTCACCTTACGGGCCGGGACTACTCACCCGGGAGCTGTTTTTT. It yields the protein CASSPYGPGLLTRELFF. This rearrangement joins TRBV18 to TRBJ2-2; TRBD2 aligns across 7 bases. This CDR3 spans 17 amino acids. Germline V gene sequence: CDR1 KGHSH, CDR2 LQKENI.